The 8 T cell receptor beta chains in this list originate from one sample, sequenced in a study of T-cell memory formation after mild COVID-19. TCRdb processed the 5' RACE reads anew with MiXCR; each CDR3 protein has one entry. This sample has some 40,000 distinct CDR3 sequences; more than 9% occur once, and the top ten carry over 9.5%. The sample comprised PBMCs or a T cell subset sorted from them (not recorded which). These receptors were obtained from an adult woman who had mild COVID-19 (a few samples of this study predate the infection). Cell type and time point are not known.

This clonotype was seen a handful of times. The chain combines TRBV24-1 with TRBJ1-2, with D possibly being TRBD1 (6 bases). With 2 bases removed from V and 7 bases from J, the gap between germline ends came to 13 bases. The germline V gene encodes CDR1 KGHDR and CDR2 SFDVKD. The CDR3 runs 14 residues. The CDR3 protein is CATSDYLQGSGYTF. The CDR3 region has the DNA TGTGCCACCAGTGATTACTTACAGGGCAGTGGCTACACCTTC.

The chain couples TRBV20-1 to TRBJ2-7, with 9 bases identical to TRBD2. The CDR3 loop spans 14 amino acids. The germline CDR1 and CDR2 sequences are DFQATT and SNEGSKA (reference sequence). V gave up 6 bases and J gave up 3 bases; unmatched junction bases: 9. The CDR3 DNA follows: TGCAGTGCCCTCGGACTAGCGAACCTCTACGAGCAGTACTTC. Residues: CSALGLANLYEQYF.

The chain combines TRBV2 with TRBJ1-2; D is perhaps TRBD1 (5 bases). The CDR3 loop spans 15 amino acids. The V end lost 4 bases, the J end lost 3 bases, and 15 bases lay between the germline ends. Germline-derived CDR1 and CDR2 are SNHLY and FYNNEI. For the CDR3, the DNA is TGTGCCAGCAGTGGTGAGACAGCATTCTACTATGGCTACACCTTC. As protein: CASSGETAFYYGYTF.

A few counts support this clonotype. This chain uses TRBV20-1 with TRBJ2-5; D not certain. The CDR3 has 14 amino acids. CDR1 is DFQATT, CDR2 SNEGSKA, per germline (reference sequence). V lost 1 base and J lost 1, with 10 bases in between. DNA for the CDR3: TGCAGTGCTAGAGTGGGCCTCCCCCAAGAGACCCAGTACTTC. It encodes CSARVGLPQETQYF.

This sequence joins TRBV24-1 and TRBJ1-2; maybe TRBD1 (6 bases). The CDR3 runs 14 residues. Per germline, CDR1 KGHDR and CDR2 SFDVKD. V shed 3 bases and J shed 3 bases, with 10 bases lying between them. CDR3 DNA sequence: TGTGCCACCAGTGATAGACAGGAACACTATGGCTACACCTTC. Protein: CATSDRQEHYGYTF.

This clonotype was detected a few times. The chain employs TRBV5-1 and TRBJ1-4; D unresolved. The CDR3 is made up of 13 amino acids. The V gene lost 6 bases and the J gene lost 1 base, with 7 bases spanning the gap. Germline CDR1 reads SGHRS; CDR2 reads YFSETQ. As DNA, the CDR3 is TGCGCCAGCAAGAAGGGAACTAATGAAAAACTGTTTTTT. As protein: CASKKGTNEKLFF.

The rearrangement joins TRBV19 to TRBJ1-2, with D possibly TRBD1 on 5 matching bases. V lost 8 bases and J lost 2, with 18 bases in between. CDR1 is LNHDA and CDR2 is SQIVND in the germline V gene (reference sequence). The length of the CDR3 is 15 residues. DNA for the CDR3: TGTGCCAGTCAAACTCCAGGGCGCGCGAACTATGGCTACACCTTC. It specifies CASQTPGRANYGYTF.

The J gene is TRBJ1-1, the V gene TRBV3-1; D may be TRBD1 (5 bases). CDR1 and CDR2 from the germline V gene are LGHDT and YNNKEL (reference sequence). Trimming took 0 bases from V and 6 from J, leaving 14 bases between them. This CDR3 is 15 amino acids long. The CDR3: CASSQDPAGWSEAFF. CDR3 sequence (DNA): TGTGCCAGCAGCCAAGATCCGGCAGGGTGGTCTGAAGCTTTCTTT.